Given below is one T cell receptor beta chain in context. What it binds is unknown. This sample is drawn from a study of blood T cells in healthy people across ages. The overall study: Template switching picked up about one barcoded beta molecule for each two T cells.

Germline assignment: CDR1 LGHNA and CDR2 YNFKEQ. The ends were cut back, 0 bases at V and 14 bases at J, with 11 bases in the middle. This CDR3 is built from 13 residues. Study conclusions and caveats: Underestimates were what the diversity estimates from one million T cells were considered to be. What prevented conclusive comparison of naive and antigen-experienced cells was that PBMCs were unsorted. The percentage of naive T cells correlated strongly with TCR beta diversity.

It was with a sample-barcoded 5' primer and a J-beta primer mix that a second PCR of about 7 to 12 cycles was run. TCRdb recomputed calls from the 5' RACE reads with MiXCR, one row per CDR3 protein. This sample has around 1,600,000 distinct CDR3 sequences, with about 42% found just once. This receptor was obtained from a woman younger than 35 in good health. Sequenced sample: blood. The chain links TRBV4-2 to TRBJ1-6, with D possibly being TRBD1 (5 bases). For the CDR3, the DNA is TGTGCCAGCAGCCAAGAGGGACCCACGGCCCTCCACTTT. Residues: CASSQEGPTALHF.